Following are 19 T cell receptor beta chains from one sample sequenced in a study of T cells in Graves' hyperthyroidism and ophthalmopathy. TCR beta CDR3 regions were amplified from RNA transcripts. HTBI primers were used for first-round RT-PCR of the TCR CDR3. TCRdb re-analysed the multiplex PCR reads in MiXCR, keeping a single row per CDR3 protein. The sample includes 550,000 to 650,000 distinct CDR3 sequences, approximately 14% of them seen just once. Sequences were obtained from blood. The receptor set was obtained from a woman aged 40 to 50 with Graves' hyperthyroidism.

This clonotype was seen repeatedly, ten times or more. This chain uses TRBV12-3 or TRBV12-4 with TRBJ2-1; 10 bases are shared with TRBD2. V trimming: 5 bases; J trimming: 1 base; junction bases outside the gene matches: 2. The CDR3 has 15 amino acids. Here the CDR3 reads CASSRTSGSYNEQFF. The CDR3 DNA reads TGTGCCAGCAGTCGGACTAGCGGTTCCTACAATGAGCAGTTCTTC.

The table lists this clonotype with many counts. The rearrangement joins TRBV5-1 to TRBJ2-1; D is perhaps TRBD2 (5 bases). The germline V and J ends were trimmed by 4 bases and 3 bases, with 14 bases remaining between them. The CDR3 extends over 15 amino acids. Per germline, CDR1 SGHRS and CDR2 YFSETQ. The CDR3 loop is CASSLGSGIYNEQFF. CDR3 nucleotide sequence: TGCGCCAGCAGCCTGGGGAGCGGAATCTACAATGAGCAGTTCTTC.

This clonotype turned up a few times. The chain has TRBV30 and TRBJ2-3; 7 bases align to TRBD1. The CDR3 runs 15 residues. The V and J ends lost 4 bases and 2 bases, in that order; junction bases with no gene match: 9. Germline values: CDR1 GTSNPN, CDR2 SVGIG (reference sequence). DNA for the CDR3: TGTGCCTGGACCCCCGGCGACAGGGTCACAGATACGCAGTATTTT. Translation: CAWTPGDRVTDTQYF.

This clonotype was detected only a few times. This chain joins TRBV6-1 and TRBJ2-5, with 8 positions matching TRBD1. The CDR3 length is 13 residues. With V trimmed by 8 bases and J by 5 bases, 7 bases remained unmatched. CDR1 MNHNS and CDR2 SASEGT come from the germline V gene. The CDR3 is CASGPDRVETQYF. For the CDR3, the DNA is TGTGCCAGCGGACCGGACAGGGTTGAGACCCAGTACTTC.

This clonotype turned up a few times. The chain carries TRBV10-3 and TRBJ2-3; the match to TRBD1 covers 9 bases. CDR3 length equals 14 residues. V was clipped by 10 bases and J by 4 bases; unmatched bases: 9. CDR1 is ENHRY, CDR2 SYGVKD, per germline. The CDR3 nucleotides are TGTGCCACACAAACGGGACAGGGTGCAGATACGCAGTATTTT. As protein: CATQTGQGADTQYF.

This clonotype was counted ten times or more. V usage is TRBV5-1 and J usage is TRBJ1-2, with TRBD1 as a possible D gene (6 bases). The CDR3 is 15 residues long. Germline loops: CDR1 SGHRS, CDR2 YFSETQ. V dropped 1 base and J dropped 8 bases, with 18 bases sitting between them. The chain's CDR3 is CASSLFSSGADGYTF. In DNA, the CDR3 is TGCGCCAGCAGCTTGTTTTCTTCGGGGGCGGACGGCTACACCTTC.

Ten or more counts support this clonotype. The chain joins TRBV5-1 to TRBJ1-5, with D perhaps matching TRBD1 (5 bases). CDR1 SGHRS and CDR2 YFSETQ come from the germline V gene. The CDR3 contains 15 residues. V dropped 1 base and J dropped 5 bases, with 13 bases sitting between them. CDR3 residues: CASSLTGSSYQPQHF. The CDR3 DNA reads as TGCGCCAGCAGCTTGACAGGTTCCTCTTATCAGCCCCAGCATTTT. Full variable domain (outside the CDR3, taken from reference TRBV5-1 and TRBJ1-5): KAGVTQTPRYLIKTRGQQVTLSCSPISGHRSVSWYQQTPGQGLQFLFEYFSETQRNKGNFPGRFSGRQFSNSRSEMNVSTLELGDSALYLCASSLTGSSYQPQHFGDGTRLSIL.

This chain joins TRBV28 and TRBJ2-5; D is unclear. Trimming took 2 bases from V and 0 from J, leaving 19 bases between them. In germline, CDR1 is MDHEN, CDR2 SYDVKM. The length of the CDR3 is 18 residues. Here the CDR3 reads CASSLPLLPSTYQETQYF. The CDR3 DNA is TGTGCCAGCAGTTTACCCCTCCTACCCTCTACTTACCAAGAGACCCAGTACTTC.

The rearrangement uses TRBV14 and TRBJ2-7, with a weak D call TRBD2 (6 bases). Looked up from germline, CDR1 is SGHDN and CDR2 is FVKESK. This CDR3 is 15 amino acids long. The V gene lost 0 bases and the J gene lost 3 bases, with 12 bases spanning the gap. CDR3 in amino acids: CASSQDLTSLYEQYF. As DNA, the CDR3 is TGTGCCAGCAGCCAAGACCTGACTAGTCTCTACGAGCAGTACTTC.

This clonotype was counted once. The rearrangement joins TRBV2 to TRBJ2-1, with TRBD1 identical over 9 bases. Germline-derived CDR1 and CDR2 are SNHLY and FYNNEI. CDR3 length: 17 amino acids. Trimming cost V 6 bases and J 7 bases; bases outside gene matches: 16. The CDR3: CASSVVGTGGIWNEQFF. Here the CDR3 DNA reads TGTGCCAGCAGCGTAGTCGGTACAGGGGGCATTTGGAATGAGCAGTTCTTC.

The gene calls are TRBV20-1 and TRBJ2-5; 9 bases agree with TRBD2. The CDR3 is 15 amino acids. Trimming took 0 bases from V and 4 from J; bases not matched to a gene: 6. Germline CDR1 and CDR2: DFQATT and SNEGSKA (reference sequence). The chain's CDR3 is CSARDWLAGRETQYF. CDR3 sequence (DNA): TGCAGTGCTAGAGATTGGCTAGCGGGGAGAGAGACCCAGTACTTC.

The rearrangement joins TRBV6-1 to TRBJ2-5, with D unclear. CDR1 is MNHNS, CDR2 SASEGT, per germline. The CDR3 sequence is 13 residues long. V gave up 4 bases and J gave up 1 base, with 7 bases separating them. For the CDR3, the DNA is TGTGCCAGCAGTGTGGAGCCCCAAGAGACCCAGTACTTC. As protein: CASSVEPQETQYF.

This clonotype was seen more than once but under ten times. The genes are TRBV14 and TRBJ2-1; D unclear. The V end was cut by 0 bases, the J end by 6 bases, with 9 bases between. The germline V gene encodes CDR1 SGHDN and CDR2 FVKESK. This CDR3 spans 14 amino acids. CDR3 sequence (DNA): TGTGCCAGCAGCCAAGATCTGGCCCCCAATGAGCAGTTCTTC. Residues: CASSQDLAPNEQFF.

This clonotype was seen only a few times. The chain links TRBV20-1 to TRBJ1-4, with a possible D match to TRBD1 (6 bases). From germline, CDR1 is DFQATT and CDR2 SNEGSKA (reference sequence). The CDR3 has 16 amino acids. Trimming took off 4 bases at V and 0 bases at J, with 15 bases between the two ends. As DNA, the CDR3 is TGCAGTGCTAAGAGGGACATCGGGGCAACTAATGAAAAACTGTTTTTT. The encoded protein is CSAKRDIGATNEKLFF.

The rearrangement links TRBV4-2 to TRBJ2-6; D call uncertain. The CDR3 is 16 amino acids. Germline V gene lookup returns CDR1 LGHNA and CDR2 YNFKEQ. The V end was cut by 0 bases, the J end by 4 bases, with 10 bases between. Here the CDR3 reads CASSQEMGYGANVLTF. DNA for the CDR3: TGTGCCAGCAGCCAAGAGATGGGGTACGGGGCCAACGTCCTGACTTTC.

The sample holds many counts of this clonotype. The chain recombines TRBV27 with TRBJ2-1, with 11 positions matching TRBD1. The CDR3 spans 14 residues. Germline CDR1 reads MNHEY; CDR2 reads SMNVEV (reference sequence). V trimming: 6 bases; J trimming: 5 bases; junction bases outside the gene matches: 3. CDR3 sequence (DNA): TGTGCCAGCAGCCGGGACAGGGGGGACAATGAGCAGTTCTTC. Its protein is CASSRDRGDNEQFF.

The chain recombines TRBV11-3 with TRBJ1-2; TRBD1 matches 9 bases. CDR3 length: 16 residues. The germline V gene has CDR1 SGHNT and CDR2 YENEEA. Trimming removed 4 bases from V and 4 bases from J; junction bases left unmatched: 10. The chain's CDR3 is CASSWTGTGRLYGYTF. The CDR3 bases are TGTGCCAGCAGCTGGACAGGGACAGGGCGGCTCTATGGCTACACCTTC.

In its sample, this clonotype was seen a few times. CDR3 in DNA: TGTGCCAGCAGTACTACGAAACAGGGTGGCACAGATACGCAGTATTTT. Its translation: CASSTTKQGGTDTQYF. V and J are TRBV6-5 and TRBJ2-3, with D possibly matching TRBD1 (6 bases). V shed 5 bases and J shed 1 base, with 16 bases lying between them. Germline V gene lookup returns CDR1 MNHEY and CDR2 SVGAGI. The CDR3 runs 16 residues.

The genes are TRBV10-3 and TRBJ2-1, with 7 bases that match TRBD1. The V segment lost 7 bases and the J segment 5 bases; nucleotides outside the gene matches: 11. The CDR3 covers 15 residues. CDR1 is ENHRY and CDR2 is SYGVKD in the germline V gene. CDR3 in amino acids: CAITLGQKVDNEQFF. In DNA, the CDR3 is TGTGCCATCACCCTGGGACAGAAGGTTGACAATGAGCAGTTCTTC.